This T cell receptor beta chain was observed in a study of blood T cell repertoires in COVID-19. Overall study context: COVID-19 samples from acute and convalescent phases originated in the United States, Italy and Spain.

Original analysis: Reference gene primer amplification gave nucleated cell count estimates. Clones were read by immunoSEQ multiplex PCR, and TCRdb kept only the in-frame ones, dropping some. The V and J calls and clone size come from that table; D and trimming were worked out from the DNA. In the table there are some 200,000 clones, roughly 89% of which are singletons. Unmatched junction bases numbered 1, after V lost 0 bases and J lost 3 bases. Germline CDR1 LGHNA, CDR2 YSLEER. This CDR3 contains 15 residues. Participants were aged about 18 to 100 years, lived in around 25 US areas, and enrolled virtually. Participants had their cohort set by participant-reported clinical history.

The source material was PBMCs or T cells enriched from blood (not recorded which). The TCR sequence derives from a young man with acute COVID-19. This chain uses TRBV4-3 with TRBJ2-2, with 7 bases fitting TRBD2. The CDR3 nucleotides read TGCGCCAGCAGCCAAGAGGGAGGGTACACCGGGGAGCTGTTTTTT. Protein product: CASSQEGGYTGELFF.